The rows below give T cell receptor beta chains drawn from one sample of a study of blood T cell repertoires in COVID-19. Produced via immunoSEQ multiplex PCR; TCRdb's table is partial and in-frame only. The sample lists about 76,000 clones, around 88% occurring once. Source material: peripheral blood. These receptors were collected from a man between 25 and 39 years old with acute or convalescent COVID-19. Each CDR3 is given with its conserved first and last residue. Fields, in order: J gene, V gene, CDR3 protein.

>TRBJ2-3|TRBV30
CAWSVLSEDTQYF
>TRBJ1-5|TRBV28
CASSFTDYSNQPQHF
>TRBJ2-3|TRBV5-5
CASSSLAGGPDTQYF
>TRBJ2-1|TRBV7-9
CASRTSGWSYNEQFF
>TRBJ2-2|TRBV11-3
CASSHSGTNTGELFF
>TRBJ2-5|TRBV28
CASSRQETQYF
>TRBJ2-3|TRBV9
CASSVDSPTRGTQYF
>TRBJ1-5|TRBV18
CASSPDRAQGPQHF
>TRBJ1-3|TRBV5-8
CASSAGSSGNTIYF
>TRBJ1-5|TRBV3-1/TRBV3-2
CASSPWYSGQPQHF
>TRBJ2-1|TRBV19
CASSIDTSSYNEQFF
>TRBJ2-3|TRBV5-1
CASSDGSIADTQYF
>TRBJ1-1|TRBV29-1
CSVLDNRAEAFF
>TRBJ2-1|TRBV6-5
CASISSTSVRNEQFF
>TRBJ2-3|TRBV28
CASSFGAELTDTQYF
>TRBJ1-2|TRBV7-9
CASNRVGLGGGYTF
>TRBJ2-5|TRBV2
CASILQVAQYF